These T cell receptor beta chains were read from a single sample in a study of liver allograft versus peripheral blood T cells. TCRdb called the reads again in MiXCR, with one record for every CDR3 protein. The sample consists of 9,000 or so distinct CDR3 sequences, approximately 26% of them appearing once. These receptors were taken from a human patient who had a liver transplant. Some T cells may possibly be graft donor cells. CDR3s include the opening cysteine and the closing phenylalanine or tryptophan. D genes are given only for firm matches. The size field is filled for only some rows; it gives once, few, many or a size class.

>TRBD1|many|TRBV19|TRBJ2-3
TGTGCCAGTAACAGGGGCCCGGAGACAGATACGCAGTATTTT
CASNRGPETDTQYF
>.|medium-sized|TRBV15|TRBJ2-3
TGTGCCACCAGCAGAGCAGAGTCAGACTACACAGATACGCAGTATTTT
CATSRAESDYTDTQYF
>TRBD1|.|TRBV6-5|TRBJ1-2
TGTGCCAGCAGCTCGGGCAGGGGGCTACCGCGCTATGGCTACACCTTC
CASSSGRGLPRYGYTF
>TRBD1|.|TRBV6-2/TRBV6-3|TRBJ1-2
TGTGCCAGCAGTAACTATAGGACAGGGGGAAGCTATGGCTACACCTTC
CASSNYRTGGSYGYTF
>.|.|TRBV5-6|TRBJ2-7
TGTGCCAGCAGCTTTGCCCCAGGGGAGAACTCCTACGAGCAGTACTTC
CASSFAPGENSYEQYF
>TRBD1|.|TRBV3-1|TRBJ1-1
TGTGCCAGCAGCCAAGGGACAGGGTTGTATGCTTTCTTT
CASSQGTGLYAFF
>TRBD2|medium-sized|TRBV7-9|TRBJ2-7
TGTGCCAGCAGCCAACAAAAAGGGCTAGCGGGAGGGGAGCAGTACTTC
CASSQQKGLAGGEQYF
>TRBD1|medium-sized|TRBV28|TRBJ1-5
TGTGCCAGCAGTTCCCCCGGGACAGGGATTGATCAGCCCCAGCATTTT
CASSSPGTGIDQPQHF
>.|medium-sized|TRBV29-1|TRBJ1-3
TGCAGCGTTGCCGAGAGCTCTGGAAACACCATATATTTT
CSVAESSGNTIYF
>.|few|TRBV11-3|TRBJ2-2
TGTGCCAGCAGCTTAGGCGGGACACCGTCCACCGGGGAGCTGTTTTTT
CASSLGGTPSTGELFF
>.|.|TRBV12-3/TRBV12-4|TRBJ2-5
TGTGCCAGCAGTTTCGATGAAGGGTACCAAGGGACCCAGTACTTC
CASSFDEGYQGTQYF
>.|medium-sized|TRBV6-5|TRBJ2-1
TGTGCCAGCAGTTACGACCCCCGAAATGAGCAGTTCTTC
CASSYDPRNEQFF
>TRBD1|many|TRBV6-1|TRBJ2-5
TGTGCCAGCAGTGAAATATGGCCGGGACAGGGATTTGAGACCCAGTACTTC
CASSEIWPGQGFETQYF
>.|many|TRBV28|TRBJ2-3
TGTGCCAGCAGACCTACAGGGACCAGGGGTACAGATACGCAGTATTTT
CASRPTGTRGTDTQYF
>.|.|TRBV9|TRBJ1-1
TGTGCCAGCAGCGTAGCTATGGAAGGCGATGCTTTCTTT
CASSVAMEGDAFF
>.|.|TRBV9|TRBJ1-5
TGTGCCAGCAGCGTAGATGGGAGCAATCAGCCCCAGCATTTT
CASSVDGSNQPQHF
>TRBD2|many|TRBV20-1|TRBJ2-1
TGCAGTGCTAGAGACACCGGGACTAGCAATGAGCAGTTCTTC
CSARDTGTSNEQFF
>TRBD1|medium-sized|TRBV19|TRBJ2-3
TGTGCCAGTAGCGATACAGGGGGCGAGACAGATACGCAGTATTTT
CASSDTGGETDTQYF
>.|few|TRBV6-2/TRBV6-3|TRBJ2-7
TGTGCCAGCAGTTACTCATTCAGGGGCTCGCCCAACGAGCAGTACTTC
CASSYSFRGSPNEQYF
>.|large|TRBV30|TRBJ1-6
TGTGCCTGGAGTGAAGGTGGTAAGGGGGAATTTTCACCCCTCCACTTT
CAWSEGGKGEFSPLHF
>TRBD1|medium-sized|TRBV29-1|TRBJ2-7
TGCAGCGTGTGGGACAGCTCCTACGAGCAGTACTTC
CSVWDSSYEQYF
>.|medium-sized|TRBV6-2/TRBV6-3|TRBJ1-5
TGTGCCAGCAGTTACGTCAGGACAATTAGCAATCAGCCCCAGCATTTT
CASSYVRTISNQPQHF
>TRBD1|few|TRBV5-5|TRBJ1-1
TGTGCCAGCAGCTTAGACAGGGTGGGGACCCTGAACACTGAAGCTTTCTTT
CASSLDRVGTLNTEAFF
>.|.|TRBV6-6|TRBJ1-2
TGTGCCAGCACCCCCACCGCCGGGAACTATGGCTACACCTTC
CASTPTAGNYGYTF
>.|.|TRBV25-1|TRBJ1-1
TGTGCCAGCAGTCTCAGGGGAACGAACACTGAAGCTTTCTTT
CASSLRGTNTEAFF
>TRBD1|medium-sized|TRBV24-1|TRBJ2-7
TGTGCCACCAGTGCGCAGGGGGCGCGTGAGCAGTACTTC
CATSAQGAREQYF
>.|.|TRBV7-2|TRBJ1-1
TGTGCCAGCAGCTCAAAAGGACAACATATGAACACTGAAGCTTTCTTT
CASSSKGQHMNTEAFF
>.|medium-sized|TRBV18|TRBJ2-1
TGTGCCAGCTCACCACCCGGACGGGACCGGGTCTACAATGAGCAGTTCTTC
CASSPPGRDRVYNEQFF
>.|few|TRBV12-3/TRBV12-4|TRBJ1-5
TGTGCCAGCAGTTTTGGCAGGGCCCCCAATCAGCCCCAGCATTTT
CASSFGRAPNQPQHF
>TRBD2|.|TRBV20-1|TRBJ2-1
TGCAGTGCTAGAGATCGGCGGGGGGCCGTCTACAATGAGCAGTTCTTC
CSARDRRGAVYNEQFF
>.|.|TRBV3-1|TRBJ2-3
TGTGCCAGCAGCCAGGGGGGGGCGTCAGATACGCAGTATTTT
CASSQGGASDTQYF
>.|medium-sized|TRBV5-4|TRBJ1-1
TGTGCCAGCAGCTTGTCGACGGACAGTGCGACTGAAGCTTTCTTT
CASSLSTDSATEAFF
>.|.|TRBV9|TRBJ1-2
TGTGCCAGCAGCGTAGGGGCGGGGGGCGGCTACACCTTC
CASSVGAGGGYTF
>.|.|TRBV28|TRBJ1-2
TGTGCCACCTTCCGGGCGCTTGAGAATGGCTACACCTTC
CATFRALENGYTF
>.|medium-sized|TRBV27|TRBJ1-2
TGTGCCAGCAGTTCCGGGGAGGGTTCGCACTATGGCTACACCTTC
CASSSGEGSHYGYTF
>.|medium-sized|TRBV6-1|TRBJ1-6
TGTGCCAGCCTTCGGGCAGTTTATAATTCACCCCTCCACTTT
CASLRAVYNSPLHF
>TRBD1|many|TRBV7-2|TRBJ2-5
TGTGCCAGCAGCTTAATGTGGGGCAGGGGGCAAGAGACCCAGTACTTC
CASSLMWGRGQETQYF
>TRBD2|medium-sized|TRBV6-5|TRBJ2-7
TGTGCCAGCAGTTACACTAGCGGGGCCTCCTACGAGCAGTACTTC
CASSYTSGASYEQYF
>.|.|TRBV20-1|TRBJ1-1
TGCAGTGCTATTCCCCACGGATCGCCTGAAGCTTTCTTT
CSAIPHGSPEAFF
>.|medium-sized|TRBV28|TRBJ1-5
TGTGCCAGCAGCATAGAGGGCAATCAGCCCCAGCATTTT
CASSIEGNQPQHF
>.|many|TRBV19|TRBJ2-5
TGTGCCAGTAAGGGCAGGGCAGTAGAGACCCAGTACTTC
CASKGRAVETQYF
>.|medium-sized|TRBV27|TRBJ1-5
TGTGCCAGCAGTTTAGGCCACGGGAGCAATCAGCCCCAGCATTTT
CASSLGHGSNQPQHF
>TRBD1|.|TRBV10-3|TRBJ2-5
TGTGCCATCAGTGAGTCTACAGGGGGAGAGACCCAGTACTTC
CAISESTGGETQYF
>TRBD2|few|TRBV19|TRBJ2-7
TGTGCCAGTAGTATCCCCCCTGGGAGCGGGAGCCCTAAGCAGTACTTC
CASSIPPGSGSPKQYF
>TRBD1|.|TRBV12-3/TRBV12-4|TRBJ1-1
TGTGCCAGCAGTTTAGATCCAGGGGGATACTTGAACACTGAAGCTTTCTTT
CASSLDPGGYLNTEAFF
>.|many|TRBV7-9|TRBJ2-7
TGTGCCAGCAGCTCCAGGGGGGGCGAGCAGTACTTC
CASSSRGGEQYF
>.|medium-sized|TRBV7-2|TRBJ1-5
TGTGCCAGCAGCTTAGCATTAGGGGAAGGCAATCAGCCCCAGCATTTT
CASSLALGEGNQPQHF
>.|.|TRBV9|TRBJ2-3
TGTGCCAGCAGCTCCTTTAGCGGACTTAGCACAGATACGCAGTATTTT
CASSSFSGLSTDTQYF
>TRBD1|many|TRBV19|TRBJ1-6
TGTGCCAGTAGTATCGGGGGGACAGGATTATATAATTCACCCCTCCACTTT
CASSIGGTGLYNSPLHF
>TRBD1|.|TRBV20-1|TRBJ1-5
TGCAGTGCTAGAGAATGGGGACAGGGGAATCAGCCCCAGCATTTT
CSAREWGQGNQPQHF
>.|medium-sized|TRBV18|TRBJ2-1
TGTGCCAGCTCACCACGGACGGGGGCATCCTACAATGAGCAGTTCTTC
CASSPRTGASYNEQFF